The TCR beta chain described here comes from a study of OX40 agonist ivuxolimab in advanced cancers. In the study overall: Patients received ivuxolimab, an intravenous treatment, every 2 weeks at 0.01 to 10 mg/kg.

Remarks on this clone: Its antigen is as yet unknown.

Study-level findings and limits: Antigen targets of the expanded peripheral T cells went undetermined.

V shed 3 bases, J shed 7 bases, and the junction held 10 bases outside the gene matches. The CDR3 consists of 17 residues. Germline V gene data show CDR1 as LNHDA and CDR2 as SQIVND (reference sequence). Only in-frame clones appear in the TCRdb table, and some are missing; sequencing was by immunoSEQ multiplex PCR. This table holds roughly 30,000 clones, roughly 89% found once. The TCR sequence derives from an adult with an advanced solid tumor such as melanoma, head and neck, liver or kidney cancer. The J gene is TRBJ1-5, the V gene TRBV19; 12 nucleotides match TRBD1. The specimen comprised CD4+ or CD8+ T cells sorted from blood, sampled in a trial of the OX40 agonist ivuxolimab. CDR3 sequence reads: CASSILWDRGPEQPQHF. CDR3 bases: TGTGCCAGTAGTATCCTTTGGGACAGGGGGCCGGAACAGCCCCAGCATTTT. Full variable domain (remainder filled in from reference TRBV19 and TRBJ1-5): DGGITQSPKYLFRKEGQNVTLSCEQNLNHDAMYWYRQDPGQGLRLIYYSQIVNDFQKGDIAEGYSVSREKKESFPLTVTSAQKNPTAFYLCASSILWDRGPEQPQHFGDGTRLSIL.